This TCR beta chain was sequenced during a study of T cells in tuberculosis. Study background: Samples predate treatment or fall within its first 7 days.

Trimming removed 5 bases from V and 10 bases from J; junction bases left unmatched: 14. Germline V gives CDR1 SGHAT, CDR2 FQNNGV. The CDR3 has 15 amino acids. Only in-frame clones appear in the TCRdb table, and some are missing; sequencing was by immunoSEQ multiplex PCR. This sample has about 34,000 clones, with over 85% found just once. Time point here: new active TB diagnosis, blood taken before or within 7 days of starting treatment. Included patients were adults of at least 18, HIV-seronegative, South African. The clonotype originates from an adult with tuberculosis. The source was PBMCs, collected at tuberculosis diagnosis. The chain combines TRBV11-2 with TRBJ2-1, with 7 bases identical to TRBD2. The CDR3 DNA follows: TGTGCCAGCAGCACCCGCGGGAGTGGAGTAAAGGAGCAGTTCTTC. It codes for CASSTRGSGVKEQFF. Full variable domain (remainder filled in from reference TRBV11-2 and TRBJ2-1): EAGVAQSPRYKIIEKRQSVAFWCNPISGHATLYWYQQILGQGPKLLIQFQNNGVVDDSQLPKDRFSAERLKGVDSTLKIQPAKLEDSAVYLCASSTRGSGVKEQFFGPGTRLTVL.